This note documents a single T cell receptor beta chain sequence. This specimen comes from a study of blood T cell repertoires in COVID-19. Here immunoSEQ multiplex PCR was the method, and the copy in TCRdb shows in-frame clones only, minus some. The sample carries roughly 160,000 clones, approximately 79% recorded once. CDR1 is SNHLY and CDR2 is FYNNEI in the germline V gene. Trimming took 3 bases from V and 4 from J, leaving 10 bases between them. The CDR3 has 14 amino acids. The sample taken for sequencing was peripheral blood. The rearrangement uses TRBV2 and TRBJ1-3; D ambiguous. The receptor's source is a woman older than 75 with acute or convalescent COVID-19. The CDR3 coding sequence is TGTGCCAGCAGTGATCCCGGGTCGGGAAACACCATATATTTT. It codes for CASSDPGSGNTIYF.